A selection of T cell receptor beta chains follows, all from one sample in a study of blood T cell repertoires in COVID-19. Produced via immunoSEQ multiplex PCR; TCRdb's table is partial and in-frame only. The data show hundreds of thousands of clones, with 87% seen just once and roughly 3% held by the top ten. Sequencing was performed on peripheral blood. Receptors were obtained from a young man with active or convalescent COVID-19. CDR3s include the opening cysteine and the closing phenylalanine or tryptophan. D genes are given only for firm matches. Some rows mark clone size as missing; the rest say once, few, many or name a class of expanded clone.

d_call	clone_size	j_call	v_call	cdr3_aa	cdr3_nt
.	.	TRBJ2-3	TRBV19	CASWGSGGTDTQYF	TGTGCCAGCTGGGGTAGCGGAGGCACAGATACGCAGTATTTT
.	.	TRBJ2-5	TRBV14	CASSPAGETQYF	TGTGCCAGCAGCCCGGCCGGGGAGACCCAGTACTTC
.	.	TRBJ2-5	TRBV11-2	CASSLDRRTQYF	TGTGCCAGCAGCTTAGACAGGCGGACCCAGTACTTC
TRBD1	.	TRBJ1-5	TRBV12-5	CASGTGNQPQHF	TGTGCTAGTGGGACAGGGAATCAGCCCCAGCATTTT
.	few	TRBJ1-2	TRBV19	CASSIERGSTRGYTF	TGTGCCAGTAGTATAGAAAGAGGCTCCACTCGAGGCTACACCTTC
.	.	TRBJ1-4	TRBV2	CASRRTSEGLFF	TGTGCCAGCAGAAGGACCTCGGAGGGACTGTTTTTT
.	.	TRBJ1-4	TRBV2	CASRVISEKLFF	TGTGCCAGCAGGGTCATCAGTGAAAAACTGTTTTTT
TRBD2	.	TRBJ2-1	TRBV13	CASSGGGGRDNEQFF	TGTGCCAGCAGCGGCGGGGGGGGCAGGGACAATGAGCAGTTCTTC
TRBD2	once	TRBJ2-3	TRBV9	CASSEPSGLTDTQYF	TGTGCCAGCAGCGAGCCTAGCGGGTTAACAGATACGCAGTATTTT
TRBD1	.	TRBJ2-5	TRBV5-1	CASSLTGAETQYF	TGCGCCAGCAGCTTGACAGGGGCAGAGACCCAGTACTTC
TRBD1	few	TRBJ2-1	TRBV5-1	CASSRDRGWNEQFF	TGCGCCAGCAGCCGGGACAGGGGTTGGAATGAGCAGTTCTTC
.	.	TRBJ1-5	TRBV6-2/TRBV6-3	CASSYSTGNQPQHF	TGTGCCAGCAGTTACTCGACAGGCAATCAGCCCCAGCATTTT
TRBD1	.	TRBJ2-7	TRBV6-2/TRBV6-3	CASSLRTGEYEQYF	TGTGCCAGCAGTTTAAGGACAGGGGAATACGAGCAGTACTTC
.	.	TRBJ1-6	TRBV6-6	CASSRLVGQRHLSPLHF	TGTGCCAGCAGTCGGCTCGTCGGACAACGGCACTTGTCACCCCTCCACTTT
TRBD1	.	TRBJ1-1	TRBV19	CASGQGSAEAFF	TGTGCCAGCGGACAGGGGTCGGCTGAAGCTTTCTTT
.	few	TRBJ1-1	TRBV7-2	CASSLFVGPEAFF	TGTGCCAGCAGCTTATTTGTTGGGCCTGAAGCTTTCTTT
.	.	TRBJ2-4	TRBV14	CASSQDLGAIQYF	TGTGCCAGCAGCCAAGATCTGGGGGCGATTCAGTACTTC
.	.	TRBJ2-3	TRBV25-1	CASSDPSTSTDTQYF	TGTGCCAGCAGTGACCCGTCGACTAGCACAGATACGCAGTATTTT
TRBD1	.	TRBJ1-2	TRBV10-3	CAITLDRENYGYTF	TGTGCCATCACTCTGGACAGGGAAAACTATGGCTACACCTTC
TRBD1	.	TRBJ1-1	TRBV5-1	CASSLEAGGDAFF	TGCGCCAGCAGCTTGGAGGCAGGGGGCGACGCTTTCTTT
.	few	TRBJ1-2	TRBV7-9	CASSLFSGYGYTF	TGTGCCAGCAGCTTATTTTCGGGTTACGGCTACACCTTC
.	once	TRBJ2-5	TRBV28	CASRKTSRGETQYF	TGTGCCAGCAGGAAGACTAGTCGGGGGGAGACCCAGTACTTC
.	.	TRBJ1-2	TRBV12-5	CASAPAGRADGYTF	TGTGCTAGTGCTCCCGCGGGACGGGCCGATGGCTACACCTTC
.	.	TRBJ2-4	TRBV11-2	CASSVLQIAKNIQYF	TGTGCCAGCAGCGTTCTACAGATAGCCAAAAACATTCAGTACTTC
TRBD2	.	TRBJ2-3	TRBV6-4	CASSEFLAGSTDTQYF	TGTGCCAGCAGTGAGTTCTTAGCGGGGAGCACAGATACGCAGTATTTT
TRBD1	.	TRBJ1-1	TRBV6-2/TRBV6-3	CASSYPQGARTEAFF	TGTGCCAGCAGTTACCCGCAGGGGGCCCGCACTGAAGCTTTCTTT
TRBD1	.	TRBJ1-3	TRBV7-9	CASSSAGTGSF	TGTGCCAGCAGCTCCGCCGGGACAGGTTCTTTT
.	.	TRBJ1-1	TRBV19	CASSRVNTEAFF	TGTGCCAGTAGCAGGGTCAACACTGAAGCTTTCTTT